This T cell receptor beta chain was captured in a study of regulatory T cells in long-lasting Graves disease. Study findings and constraints: Under persistent disease, TRBV28, TRBJ1-2 and TRBJ2-5 were used preferentially. More public clonotypes were shared by persistent patients (fewer than 3,000) than by new patients (about 1,000).

Notes on this clonotype: Its antigen remains unidentified.

Time point noted: newly diagnosed GD, antithyroid drugs for less than 3 months. The TCR library was made from RNA extracted from PBMCs. To make TCR beta libraries, researchers used iRepertoire HTBI primers and Arm-PCR of CDR3 regions. Original processing methods: Spanning all samples, the identified segments comprised around 64 TRBV and some 14 TRBJ. Each CDR3 protein is one row after TCRdb ran MiXCR on the multiplex PCR reads. Clone size and V and J calls follow TCRdb, not the original study. The sample includes 500,000 or so distinct CDR3 sequences, 14% of them seen just once. The CDR3 contains 20 residues. V was clipped by 4 bases and J by 3 bases; unmatched bases: 19. CDR1 SGHDN and CDR2 FVKESK come from the germline V gene. The data were also submitted as part of a second study, on T cells in Graves' hyperthyroidism and ophthalmopathy. That publication notes: The primer set for the first-round RT-PCR of the TCR CDR3 was HTBI.

The chain has TRBV14 and TRBJ2-7; 12 bases map to TRBD1. Sequencing used peripheral blood mononuclear cells (PBMCs), obtained at new diagnosis, from a patient treated with antithyroid drugs. The clonotype was recovered from a woman in her fifties or sixties with Graves disease. Here the CDR3 reads CASSLPWDRGPPTAYYEQYF. As DNA, the CDR3 is TGTGCCAGCAGCCTCCCCTGGGACAGGGGGCCCCCTACGGCCTACTACGAGCAGTACTTC.